These 9 T cell receptor beta chains were all obtained from the same sample, sequenced in a study of T-cell reconstitution after alpha-beta-depleted transplantation in children. Using unique molecular identifiers, the investigators prepared the TCRbeta library. TCRdb reprocessed the PCR reads via MiXCR and lists one record per CDR3 protein. The sample carries about 980,000 distinct CDR3 sequences, under 30% recorded once. The source was PBMCs, mostly from graft donor cells, collected 360 days after TCRalphabeta/CD19-depleted stem cell transplant. The receptor set was obtained from a boy under two years old who had a stem cell transplant for SCID, so the T cells may come from the graft donor.

This clonotype was seen a few times. CDR3 in amino acids: CASSPGTGKGGYTF. The DNA for the CDR3 is TGTGCCAGCAGTCCCGGGACAGGCAAAGGTGGCTACACCTTC. The chain combines TRBV12-3 or TRBV12-4 with TRBJ1-2; TRBD1 matches at 8 bases. Germline trimming cut 5 bases from V and 7 bases from J; bases unmatched to any gene: 9. There are 14 residues in the CDR3.

This clonotype was seen a handful of times. V is TRBV9 and J is TRBJ2-1, with 8 bases matching TRBD1. Per the germline V gene, CDR1 is SGDLS and CDR2 is YYNGEE. Unmatched junction bases numbered 10, after V lost 4 bases and J lost 4 bases. The CDR3 is 16 residues long. The CDR3 coding sequence is TGTGCCAGCAGCAACCCAACAGGGGGGCCGTACAATGAGCAGTTCTTC. Its protein is CASSNPTGGPYNEQFF.

This clonotype was recorded a few times. This sequence joins TRBV28 and TRBJ2-3; weak D call: TRBD1 (5 bases). V was trimmed by 6 bases and J by 0 bases, leaving 13 bases between them. Germline V gene data show CDR1 as MDHEN and CDR2 as SYDVKM. The CDR3 is made up of 15 amino acids. Here the CDR3 reads CASSSQVTSTDTQYF. The CDR3 region has the DNA TGTGCCAGCAGCTCACAGGTGACTAGCACAGATACGCAGTATTTT.

The chain recombines TRBV20-1 with TRBJ1-2; tentative D call: TRBD1 (5 bases). CDR1 and CDR2 (germline): DFQATT, SNEGSKA (reference sequence). The CDR3 has 12 residues. Trimming removed 3 bases at V and 4 bases at J, with 9 bases between. CDR3: CSARRQFYGYTF. The CDR3 coding sequence is TGCAGTGCTAGGAGACAGTTCTATGGCTACACCTTC.

The table lists this clonotype with a few counts. The rearrangement links TRBV12-3 or TRBV12-4 to TRBJ2-5, with 7 bases aligning to TRBD2. This CDR3 spans 15 amino acids. Losses at the gene ends were 2 bases for V and 5 bases for J; bases not matched to a gene: 8. CDR3 in DNA: TGTGCCAGCAGTTTATTAGGCGGGGAGGGCGAGACCCAGTACTTC. This codes for CASSLLGGEGETQYF.

In the case of this clonotype: This likely comes from a read error, as the CDR3 has no conserved phenylalanine or tryptophan at its end. No DNA is shown, since the ends of the CDR3 on it are uncertain; the CDR3 is the one TCRdb lists. The chain couples TRBV7-3 to TRBJ2-4; TRBD2, as called in the table, went unchecked against the DNA. The CDR3 has 14 residues if both end residues are counted. Germline V gene data show CDR1 as SGHTA and CDR2 as FQGTGA. This chain's CDR3 is CASSPRTPGTSGSG.

This clonotype was recorded a few times. The chain carries TRBV2 and TRBJ2-1; D gene ambiguous. V was shortened by 4 bases and J by 8 bases, with 9 bases between the two germline ends. CDR3 length: 12 residues. Germline V gene data show CDR1 as SNHLY and CDR2 as FYNNEI. CDR3 residues: CASSVGGYEQFF. In DNA, the CDR3 is TGTGCCAGCAGTGTTGGTGGCTATGAGCAGTTCTTC.

In this sample, this clonotype turned up many times. The chain is built from TRBV7-2 and TRBJ2-3; D is ambiguous. Per the germline V gene, CDR1 is SGHTA and CDR2 is FQGNSA. The CDR3 extends over 15 amino acids. V was shortened by 1 base and J by 1 base, with 9 bases between the two germline ends. For the CDR3, the DNA is TGTGCCAGCAGCTTAGGCCGGATCCGCACAGATACGCAGTATTTT. Translating gives CASSLGRIRTDTQYF.

In this sample, this clonotype turned up a few times. The J gene is TRBJ2-1, the V gene TRBV5-1; no firm D call. V shed 4 bases and J shed 6 bases, with 11 bases lying between them. Germline-derived CDR1 and CDR2 are SGHRS and YFSETQ. The CDR3 contains 13 residues. The CDR3 DNA reads as TGCGCCAGCAGCGAGGCGAAAGTCAATGAGCAGTTCTTC. Amino acid sequence: CASSEAKVNEQFF.